This TCR beta chain was captured by sequencing in a study of blood T cells in healthy people across ages. Study-level points and caveats: Changes in expanded clonotypes were possibly confounded, as the CMV status of donors was unknown.

CDR3 length equals 13 residues. Germline V CDR1 and CDR2: SQVTM, ANQGSEA. The V end lost 1 base, the J end lost 0 bases, and 7 bases lay between the germline ends. As concerns this clonotype: Its antigen is unknown.

Through a sample-barcoded 5' primer and a J-beta primer mix, a second PCR was run for roughly 7 to 12 cycles. From the 5' RACE reads, TCRdb called clonotypes with MiXCR, one entry per CDR3 protein. The sample includes roughly 2 million distinct CDR3 sequences, roughly 50% of them seen just once. Sequencing was done on a sample of blood. The clonotype was recovered from a middle-aged woman in good health. The rearrangement links TRBV29-1 to TRBJ2-7; possibly TRBD1 for D (6 bases). The CDR3 nucleotides are TGCAGCGTTGAAGGGGACACCTCCTACGAGCAGTACTTC. Protein sequence: CSVEGDTSYEQYF.